The next 24 T cell receptor beta chains were all read from a single sample in a study of blood T cell repertoires in COVID-19. The method was immunoSEQ multiplex PCR; TCRdb's version includes in-frame clones alone and lacks a portion of them. The table shows about 280,000 clones, with 86% occurring only once. Source material: peripheral blood. Receptor source: a woman aged 25 to 45 with active or convalescent COVID-19.

The V gene is TRBV5-6, the J gene TRBJ2-5; 9 bases match TRBD1. The CDR3 length is 17 residues. V lost 0 bases to trimming and J lost 5 bases; unmatched junction nucleotides: 11. The germline CDR1 and CDR2 sequences are SGHDT and YYEEEE. CDR3 bases: TGTGCCAGCAGCTTGGGCGTTAGGACAGGGGTATTGGAGACCCAGTACTTC. This translates into CASSLGVRTGVLETQYF.

Worth noting for this clone: Other DNA sequences within the sample encode an identical CDR3. The V gene is TRBV30, the J gene TRBJ2-2; D might be TRBD2 (7 bases). Germline lookup yields CDR1 GTSNPN and CDR2 SVGIG (reference sequence). The CDR3 is made up of 13 amino acids. V shed 0 bases and J shed 8 bases, with 10 bases lying between them. The CDR3 loop is CAWSVGGPGELFF. CDR3 coding DNA: TGTGCCTGGAGTGTCGGGGGGCCTGGGGAGCTGTTTTTT.

The V call is TRBV27, the J call TRBJ1-1, with 8 positions matching TRBD1. The CDR3 length is 15 residues. Trimming removed 3 bases from V and 0 bases from J; junction bases left unmatched: 3. The germline gives CDR1 MNHEY, CDR2 SMNVEV (reference sequence). CDR3 amino acids: CASSFHRGLNTEAFF. The DNA for the CDR3 is TGTGCCAGCAGTTTTCACAGGGGGTTGAACACTGAAGCTTTCTTT.

This clone was counted once. The chain links TRBV10-3 to TRBJ1-3, with D uncertain. This CDR3 has 14 residues. The germline gives CDR1 ENHRY, CDR2 SYGVKD. Trimming pared 11 bases from V and 0 bases from J, leaving 14 bases between. CDR3 nucleotides: TGTGCCGCAGCGGGCCTGCCCTCTGGAAACACCATATATTTT. Translation: CAAAGLPSGNTIYF.

This clone showed up just once. The genes are TRBV5-6 and TRBJ2-6, with 7 bases identical to TRBD2. With V trimmed by 0 bases and J by 3 bases, 6 bases remained unmatched. The germline CDR1 and CDR2 sequences are SGHDT and YYEEEE. The CDR3 extends over 17 amino acids. In DNA form, the CDR3 reads TGTGCCAGCAGCTTGGGCGAGGGAGGGTATGGGGCCAACGTCCTGACTTTC. Amino acid sequence: CASSLGEGGYGANVLTF.

CDR3 DNA: TGTGCCAGCAGTCAAACCGGGACAGGGGGTGAGCAGTTCTTC. Its translation is CASSQTGTGGEQFF. V gene TRBV6-2 or TRBV6-3 combines with J gene TRBJ2-1; 11 bases are shared with TRBD1. V shed 5 bases and J 9 bases; nucleotides not matched to a gene: 6. There are 14 residues in the CDR3. The germline V gene has CDR1 MNHEY and CDR2 SVGEGT.

The chain combines TRBV18 with TRBJ1-6; D is undetermined. CDR1 and CDR2 (germline): KGHSH, LQKENI. V lost 4 bases and J 7 bases, leaving 5 bases between the germline ends. The CDR3 has 12 amino acids. The CDR3 protein is CASSRGNSPLHF. The CDR3, as DNA: TGTGCCAGCTCACGAGGGAATTCACCCCTCCACTTT.

The rearrangement joins TRBV5-5 to TRBJ2-2; 11 bases line up with TRBD2. The CDR3 spans 19 residues. Losses at the gene ends were 7 bases for V and 4 bases for J; bases not matched to a gene: 18. CDR1 is SGHKS and CDR2 is YYEKEE in the germline V gene (reference sequence). CDR3 region: CASFHPQIAGGPGTGELFF. DNA for the CDR3: TGTGCCAGCTTCCATCCACAAATAGCGGGGGGGCCGGGCACCGGGGAGCTGTTTTTT.

J is TRBJ1-2 and V is TRBV9, with a tentative D call TRBD1 (6 bases). CDR1 is SGDLS, CDR2 YYNGEE, per germline. Between the trimmed V and J ends, which lost 8 bases and 4 bases, there was a span of 12 bases. The CDR3 runs 12 residues. As DNA, the CDR3 is TGTGCCAGTTCGGGGACATTCTATGGCTACACCTTC. It yields the protein CASSGTFYGYTF.

CDR3 in DNA: TGTGCCAGCAGCCAAGAGGGTGCCGGGTCGAACTATGGCTACACCTTC. It encodes CASSQEGAGSNYGYTF. V gene TRBV4-2 combines with J gene TRBJ1-2; D is ambiguous. The CDR3 is 16 amino acids. The V end was cut by 0 bases, the J end by 2 bases, with 13 bases between. Germline CDR1 reads LGHNA; CDR2 reads YNFKEQ.

The chain carries TRBV4-3 and TRBJ2-4; 7 bases are a match to TRBD1. The CDR3 length is 15 residues. Germline trimming cut 0 bases from V and 3 bases from J; bases unmatched to any gene: 2. Germline assignment: CDR1 LGHNA and CDR2 YSLEER. The CDR3 is CASSQDRTGKNIQYF. In DNA, the CDR3 is TGCGCCAGCAGCCAAGATAGGACAGGCAAAAACATTCAGTACTTC.

The chain combines TRBV6-2 or TRBV6-3 with TRBJ1-6; possibly TRBD1 for D (5 bases). In germline, CDR1 is MNHEY, CDR2 SVGEGT. This CDR3 has 15 residues. The V end lost 5 bases, the J end lost 7 bases, and 15 bases lay between the germline ends. The CDR3 here is CASSTRQHMNSPLHF. The CDR3, as DNA: TGTGCCAGCAGTACCCGACAGCATATGAATTCACCCCTCCACTTT.

This chain connects TRBV7-2 to TRBJ2-7, with 8 bases matching TRBD1. The ends lost 3 bases at V and 1 base at J; junction bases unmatched: 5. The germline V gene encodes CDR1 SGHTA and CDR2 FQGNSA. This CDR3 is 15 amino acids long. CDR3 sequence (DNA): TGTGCCAGCAGCTTCCGGGACAGGTTATCCTACGAGCAGTACTTC. Protein sequence: CASSFRDRLSYEQYF.

V and J are TRBV5-1 and TRBJ2-3; weak D call: TRBD2 (6 bases). V shed 7 bases and J shed 3 bases, with 6 bases lying between them. Germline CDR1 and CDR2: SGHRS and YFSETQ. The CDR3 is 11 amino acids. The CDR3 here is CASRETDTQYF. The CDR3 DNA is TGCGCCAGCCGGGAGACAGATACGCAGTATTTT. Full variable domain (remainder filled in from reference TRBV5-1 and TRBJ2-3): KAGVTQTPRYLIKTRGQQVTLSCSPISGHRSVSWYQQTPGQGLQFLFEYFSETQRNKGNFPGRFSGRQFSNSRSEMNVSTLELGDSALYLCASRETDTQYFGPGTRLTVL.

This clone was recorded a few times. The chain uses TRBV21-1 and TRBJ1-5; the table calls TRBD1, which could not be checked here. TRBV21-1 is designated a pseudogene. The CDR3 length is 19 residues. CDR3 bases: TGTGCCAGCAGCAACCCTGTTTTGAACAGGGCAGATAGCAATCAGCCCCAGCATTTT. It specifies CASSNPVLNRADSNQPQHF.

This chain connects TRBV30 to TRBJ2-2, with a weak D call TRBD2 (6 bases). Germline CDR1 is GTSNPN and CDR2 is SVGIG (reference sequence). This CDR3 contains 14 residues. Trimming stripped 1 base from V and 6 bases from J, with 12 bases between. The CDR3 DNA reads as TGTGCCTGGAGTGGGGGCTGGGGGGCCGGGGAGCTGTTTTTT. It yields the protein CAWSGGWGAGELFF.

This chain uses TRBV7-8 with TRBJ1-1; tentative D call: TRBD1 (6 bases). Germline CDR1 is SGHVS and CDR2 is FQNEAQ. The CDR3 is made up of 17 amino acids. With 2 bases removed from V and 0 bases from J, the gap between germline ends came to 16 bases. In DNA form, the CDR3 reads TGTGCCAGCAGCTTACCATCTCAGGGGTTCATGAACACTGAAGCTTTCTTT. Translated, it gives CASSLPSQGFMNTEAFF.

The chain employs TRBV7-2 and TRBJ1-6; perhaps TRBD1 as D (5 bases). V lost 5 bases and J lost 3, with 20 bases in between. This CDR3 region has 18 residues. CDR1 and CDR2 from the germline V gene are SGHTA and FQGNSA. The CDR3 here is CASSHRMGDFGYNSPLHF. In DNA form, the CDR3 reads TGTGCCAGCAGCCACCGGATGGGGGACTTTGGCTATAATTCACCCCTCCACTTT.

V is TRBV5-1 and J is TRBJ2-3; 8 bases align to TRBD2. This CDR3 comprises 15 residues. The V and J ends lost 0 bases and 7 bases, in that order; junction bases with no gene match: 7. Germline V lookup: CDR1 SGHRS, CDR2 YFSETQ. CDR3 nucleotides: TGCGCCAGCAGCTTGGCGGGGGGGCAATTACATACGCAGTATTTT. Amino acid sequence: CASSLAGGQLHTQYF. Full variable domain (missing parts from reference TRBV5-1 and TRBJ2-3): KAGVTQTPRYLIKTRGQQVTLSCSPISGHRSVSWYQQTPGQGLQFLFEYFSETQRNKGNFPGRFSGRQFSNSRSEMNVSTLELGDSALYLCASSLAGGQLHTQYFGPGTRLTVL.

V usage is TRBV6-2 or TRBV6-3 and J usage is TRBJ2-2; D is perhaps TRBD2 (6 bases). The germline CDR1 and CDR2 sequences are MNHEY and SVGEGT. The CDR3 is 14 residues long. The V gene lost 2 bases and the J gene lost 6 bases, with 10 bases spanning the gap. The CDR3 region has the DNA TGTGCCAGCAGTTACGATACTAGCCCCGGGGAGCTGTTTTTT. Translation gives CASSYDTSPGELFF.

The chain joins TRBV5-4 to TRBJ2-1; 8 bases align to TRBD1. There are 14 residues in the CDR3. Trimming removed 3 bases from V and 7 bases from J; junction bases left unmatched: 6. The germline gives CDR1 SGHNT, CDR2 YYREEE (reference sequence). In nucleotides, the CDR3 is TGTGCCAGCAGCTCCAACAGGGGGGAGAATGAGCAGTTCTTC. Its translation is CASSSNRGENEQFF.

This clone showed up just a few times. J is TRBJ1-6 and V is TRBV6-2 or TRBV6-3; the D is unclear. This CDR3 is built from 15 residues. V was cut by 4 bases and J by 10 bases, with 17 bases left in between. Germline CDR1 is MNHEY and CDR2 is SVGEGT. DNA for the CDR3: TGTGCCAGCAGTTCAGTAGGCGGGAACGGATCACCCCTCCACTTT. This translates into CASSSVGGNGSPLHF.

The V call is TRBV9, the J call TRBJ1-1; 7 bases map to TRBD1. The V segment lost 4 bases and the J segment 6 bases; nucleotides outside the gene matches: 9. This CDR3 has 14 amino acids. Germline assignment: CDR1 SGDLS and CDR2 YYNGEE. CDR3 in amino acids: CASSRRGTEAEAFF. CDR3 coding DNA: TGTGCCAGCAGCCGGCGAGGGACAGAGGCTGAAGCTTTCTTT.

The chain recombines TRBV15 with TRBJ2-3; TRBD2 agrees at 8 bases. Looked up from germline, CDR1 is LNHNV and CDR2 is YYDKDF (reference sequence). The CDR3 has 15 residues. The V segment lost 6 bases and the J segment 8 bases; nucleotides outside the gene matches: 13. The CDR3 region has the DNA TGTGCCACCAGATTCCCCAGGCGGGGGGAGGGTACGCAGTATTTT. Translating it yields CATRFPRRGEGTQYF.